These 32 T cell receptor beta chains were all obtained from the same sample, sequenced in a study of blood T cell repertoires in COVID-19. Method: immunoSEQ multiplex PCR; TCRdb's copy keeps in-frame clones and lacks some. The sample yields 200,000 to 300,000 clones, around 90% seen once. The specimen sequenced was PBMCs or T cells enriched from blood (not recorded which). These receptors were obtained from a woman aged 40 to 55 who had been exposed to COVID-19.

The gene calls are TRBV4-1 and TRBJ1-6, with a tentative D call TRBD1 (5 bases). This CDR3 is 15 amino acids long. The ends were cut back, 5 bases at V and 10 bases at J, with 18 bases in the middle. Germline-derived CDR1 and CDR2 are MGHRA and YSYEKL. CDR3 in DNA: TGCGCCAGCAGCGCGGAAGACAGACCAGACTCACCCCTCCACTTT. This encodes CASSAEDRPDSPLHF.

V and J are TRBV4-2 and TRBJ2-7; D is perhaps TRBD1 (6 bases). Germline V lookup: CDR1 LGHNA, CDR2 YNFKEQ. The CDR3 has 15 amino acids. The ends were cut back, 3 bases at V and 2 bases at J, with 14 bases in the middle. CDR3 DNA: TGTGCCAGCAGCCAGAATGAGGGGGTAGCCTACGAGCAGTACTTC. Its protein is CASSQNEGVAYEQYF.

The genes are TRBV7-3 and TRBJ1-5; the match to TRBD1 covers 9 bases. The CDR3 length is 15 residues. CDR1 and CDR2 from the germline V gene are SGHTA and FQGTGA. V dropped 0 bases and J dropped 6; count of bases not matched to a gene: 3. The CDR3 DNA is TGTGCCAGCAGCTTAACGGGACAGGGAAGTCAGCCCCAGCATTTT. Translation: CASSLTGQGSQPQHF.

The V and J genes are TRBV5-4 and TRBJ2-5; 8 positions agree with TRBD1. The CDR3 extends over 14 amino acids. Trimming took 4 bases from V and 3 from J; bases not matched to a gene: 5. The germline CDR1 and CDR2 sequences are SGHNT and YYREEE (reference sequence). CDR3 protein: CASSQGAREETQYF. As DNA, the CDR3 is TGTGCCAGCAGCCAGGGGGCGCGGGAAGAGACCCAGTACTTC.

The V gene is TRBV30, the J gene TRBJ1-2, with 9 bases identical to TRBD1. CDR3 length: 13 amino acids. The germline V gene encodes CDR1 GTSNPN and CDR2 SVGIG (reference sequence). V trimming: 4 bases; J trimming: 4 bases; junction bases outside the gene matches: 4. CDR3 in amino acids: CAWNTGGSYGYTF. CDR3 sequence (DNA): TGTGCCTGGAATACAGGGGGCAGCTATGGCTACACCTTC.

The genes are TRBV12-3 or TRBV12-4 and TRBJ2-1; TRBD2 matches at 7 bases. The CDR3 is 13 residues long. V trimming: 4 bases; J trimming: 6 bases; junction bases outside the gene matches: 3. CDR3: CASSWTSLNEQFF. CDR3 bases: TGTGCCAGCAGTTGGACTAGTCTCAATGAGCAGTTCTTC.

V and J are TRBV18 and TRBJ1-4, with 7 bases matching TRBD1. V was clipped by 6 bases and J by 0 bases; unmatched bases: 13. The CDR3 is 18 amino acids. From germline, CDR1 is KGHSH and CDR2 LQKENI. The CDR3 DNA reads as TGTGCCAGCTCCCTTCAACCGGGACAGCTCGCAACTAATGAAAAACTGTTTTTT. Encoded protein: CASSLQPGQLATNEKLFF.

The gene calls are TRBV6-1 and TRBJ2-7; TRBD1 agrees at 8 bases. Germline assignment: CDR1 MNHNS and CDR2 SASEGT. This CDR3 is built from 15 residues. J gave up 0 bases and V 1 base, and 2 bases lay outside the gene matches. The CDR3 DNA reads TGTGCCAGCAGTGAAGAAGGGACAGGCTCCTACGAGCAGTACTTC. This codes for CASSEEGTGSYEQYF.

The chain uses TRBV6-2 or TRBV6-3 and TRBJ1-2; no definite D call. Trimming took 6 bases from V and 4 from J, leaving 24 bases between them. Germline assignment: CDR1 MNHEY and CDR2 SVGEGT. This CDR3 has 17 residues. The CDR3 sequence is CASSLLAGSRIVYGYTF. For the CDR3, the DNA is TGTGCCAGCAGCCTCCTCGCTGGGTCCAGGATCGTCTATGGCTACACCTTC.

The genes are TRBV18 and TRBJ1-5; D is unresolved. The CDR3 consists of 14 residues. Looked up from germline, CDR1 is KGHSH and CDR2 is LQKENI. V lost 3 bases to trimming and J lost 6 bases, with 12 bases between them. CDR3 region: CASSPDYITQPQHF. The DNA of the CDR3 is TGTGCCAGCTCACCTGACTATATTACTCAGCCCCAGCATTTT.

The chain carries TRBV5-1 and TRBJ1-2; D gene uncertain. CDR3 length equals 12 residues. V lost 4 bases, J lost 3 bases, and 7 bases lay in between. From germline, CDR1 is SGHRS and CDR2 YFSETQ. CDR3 coding DNA: TGCGCCAGCAGCCCGTCGGACTATGGCTACACCTTC. Its protein is CASSPSDYGYTF.

The chain has TRBV20-1 and TRBJ1-6, with D hard to call. CDR3 length equals 20 residues. CDR1 and CDR2 from the germline V gene are DFQATT and SNEGSKA (reference sequence). The ends were cut back, 3 bases at V and 0 bases at J, with 24 bases in the middle. The CDR3 loop reads CSASRPFRTPLSSYNSPLHF. In DNA, the CDR3 is TGCAGTGCTAGTCGTCCGTTTAGGACTCCTTTAAGCTCCTATAATTCACCCCTCCACTTT.

This chain links TRBV18 with TRBJ1-5; unclear D gene. With 1 base removed from V and 3 bases from J, the gap between germline ends came to 7 bases. The CDR3 has 14 amino acids. Per germline, CDR1 KGHSH and CDR2 LQKENI. CDR3 DNA: TGTGCCAGCTCACCACAGGGAGTCAATCAGCCCCAGCATTTT. Amino acids: CASSPQGVNQPQHF.

The count of this clone is one. The V gene is TRBV7-2, the J gene TRBJ2-3, with 9 positions matching TRBD2. J lost 0 bases, V lost 1 base, and 5 bases had no gene match. This CDR3 is built from 17 residues. Germline V lookup: CDR1 SGHTA, CDR2 FQGNSA. The CDR3 coding sequence is TGTGCCAGCAGCTTAGTGCCTCTAGCGGGGAGCACAGATACGCAGTATTTT. The encoded protein is CASSLVPLAGSTDTQYF.

The chain links TRBV5-8 to TRBJ1-1; tentatively, D is TRBD1 (5 bases). The CDR3 consists of 14 residues. Germline CDR1 SGHTS, CDR2 YDEGEE. V gave up 0 bases and J gave up 4 bases, with 10 bases separating them. CDR3 in amino acids: CASSLASRATEAFF. CDR3 nucleotide sequence: TGTGCCAGCAGCTTGGCGAGCAGGGCCACTGAAGCTTTCTTT.

DNA for the CDR3: TGTGCCACAGGGTCTTTAAGCTACGAGCAGTACTTC. It is translated as CATGSLSYEQYF. The chain has TRBV28 and TRBJ2-7; a weak D match, TRBD1 (5 bases). The germline V gene has CDR1 MDHEN and CDR2 SYDVKM. V gave up 10 bases and J gave up 3 bases, with 13 bases separating them. The CDR3 totals 12 residues.

As for this clone: Germline is not matched at one junction end, which may reflect a read error. This chain connects TRBV5-1 to TRBJ2-3, with TRBD2 identical over 11 bases. This CDR3 is 17 amino acids long. From germline, CDR1 is SGHRS and CDR2 YFSETQ. CDR3 in DNA: TGTGCCAGCAGCTCGGGGACTAGCGGATGGAGCACAGATACGCAGTATTTT. Amino acids: CASSSGTSGWSTDTQYF.

This clone was counted once. The CDR3 nucleotides read TGTGCCACCAGTGATTTGTCGGGGGGGTGGAACACCGGGGAGCTGTTTTTT. It translates to CATSDLSGGWNTGELFF. V is TRBV24-1 and J is TRBJ2-2, with 8 nucleotides matching TRBD2. The CDR3 runs 17 residues. V lost 0 bases and J lost 1; bases outside the gene matches: 3. The germline V gene encodes CDR1 KGHDR and CDR2 SFDVKD.

The rearrangement joins TRBV28 to TRBJ1-3, with D maybe TRBD1 (6 bases). The CDR3 loop spans 13 amino acids. Trimming took off 8 bases at V and 0 bases at J, with 8 bases between the two ends. Per the germline V gene, CDR1 is MDHEN and CDR2 is SYDVKM. The CDR3 region is CASCRGSGNTIYF. DNA of the CDR3: TGTGCCAGCTGCAGGGGCTCTGGAAACACCATATATTTT.

This rearrangement joins TRBV25-1 to TRBJ1-1; no definite D call. Germline CDR1 MGHDK, CDR2 SYGVNS. CDR3 size: 14 residues. V lost 3 bases to trimming and J lost 8 bases, with 16 bases between them. The DNA for the CDR3 is TGTGCCAGCAGTGACCCTGGCCAGGCTCCAGAAGCTTTCTTT. Its protein product is CASSDPGQAPEAFF. The full variable domain, in which reference TRBV25-1 and TRBJ1-1 provide the parts outside the CDR3, is EADIYQTPRYLVIGTGKKITLECSQTMGHDKMYWYQQDPGMELHLIHYSYGVNSTEKGDLSSESTVSRIRTEHFPLTLESARPSHTSQYLCASSDPGQAPEAFFGQGTRLTVV.

The V and J genes are TRBV4-3 and TRBJ2-7, with a weak D call TRBD1 (5 bases). There are 14 residues in the CDR3. Germline loops: CDR1 LGHNA, CDR2 YSLEER. Trimming stripped 1 base from V and 3 bases from J, with 10 bases between. CDR3 region: CASSQVSGIYEQYF. The CDR3 bases are TGCGCCAGCAGCCAAGTATCAGGGATCTACGAGCAGTACTTC.

V and J are TRBV28 and TRBJ1-2, with no clear D. The V end was cut by 10 bases, the J end by 4 bases, with 13 bases between. The CDR3 length is 12 residues. The germline V gene has CDR1 MDHEN and CDR2 SYDVKM. This CDR3 is CAIRPGSYGYTF. In nucleotides, the CDR3 is TGTGCCATCAGACCCGGGTCCTATGGCTACACCTTC.

This chain links TRBV5-8 with TRBJ2-7, with TRBD1 matching over 12 bases. The CDR3 is made up of 14 amino acids. The ends lost 6 bases at V and 4 bases at J; junction bases unmatched: 5. Looked up from germline, CDR1 is SGHTS and CDR2 is YDEGEE. As DNA, the CDR3 is TGTGCCAGCACGAGGGACAGGGGGCCTTACGAGCAGTACGTC. Its translation is CASTRDRGPYEQYV.

The rearrangement links TRBV5-4 to TRBJ1-1, with D hard to call. V shed 2 bases and J shed 1 base, with 3 bases lying between them. This CDR3 region has 12 residues. The germline gives CDR1 SGHNT, CDR2 YYREEE (reference sequence). DNA for the CDR3: TGTGCCAGCAGCTTCCAGAACACTGAAGCTTTCTTT. Translating it yields CASSFQNTEAFF.

The V call is TRBV18, the J call TRBJ2-3; 11 positions match TRBD2. V was pared by 4 bases and J by 2 bases, with 2 bases of the junction left unmatched. The CDR3 contains 15 residues. Germline V CDR1 and CDR2: KGHSH, LQKENI. The DNA of the CDR3 is TGTGCCAGCTCACTGACTAGCGGGGTCACAGATACGCAGTATTTT. Protein: CASSLTSGVTDTQYF.

The chain joins TRBV11-2 to TRBJ1-2; 8 bases agree with TRBD1. Germline V gene sequence: CDR1 SGHAT, CDR2 FQNNGV. With V trimmed by 2 bases and J by 6 bases, 11 bases remained unmatched. This CDR3 has 16 amino acids. This chain's CDR3 is CASSLSPGETGDGYTF. In DNA form, the CDR3 reads TGTGCCAGCAGCTTAAGCCCGGGTGAGACAGGGGATGGCTACACCTTC.

This rearrangement joins TRBV29-1 to TRBJ2-7, with D maybe TRBD2 (6 bases). V dropped 4 bases and J dropped 0 bases, with 7 bases sitting between them. Per germline, CDR1 SQVTM and CDR2 ANQGSEA. CDR3 length equals 12 residues. CDR3 residues: CSVAGSSYEQYF. In DNA form, the CDR3 reads TGCAGCGTTGCCGGGAGCTCCTACGAGCAGTACTTC.

This clone was seen just once. The chain is built from TRBV7-2 and TRBJ2-3; 12 bases agree with TRBD2. V lost 1 base to trimming and J lost 3 bases; unmatched junction nucleotides: 2. The CDR3 runs to 16 residues. Germline V CDR1 and CDR2: SGHTA, FQGNSA. For the CDR3, the DNA is TGTGCCAGCAGCTTAGAGCTAGCGGGGGGGACAGATACGCAGTATTTT. This encodes CASSLELAGGTDTQYF. Full variable domain (rest looked up from reference TRBV7-2 and TRBJ2-3): GAGVSQSPSNKVTEKGKDVELRCDPISGHTALYWYRQSLGQGLEFLIYFQGNSAPDKSGLPSDRFSAERTGGSVSTLTIQRTQQEDSAVYLCASSLELAGGTDTQYFGPGTRLTVL.

In its sample, this clone was seen many times. The rearrangement joins TRBV7-9 to TRBJ2-5; TRBD2 matches 12 bases. With 5 bases clipped from V and 5 bases from J, the junction kept 9 bases outside the gene matches. Germline V gene lookup returns CDR1 SEHNR and CDR2 FQNEAQ (reference sequence). The CDR3 is 16 residues long. CDR3 nucleotide sequence: TGTGCCAGCAGCGTCTCTAGCGGGGGGGCCAGGGAGACCCAGTACTTC. Residues: CASSVSSGGARETQYF.

The chain is built from TRBV29-1 and TRBJ2-1; 9 nucleotides match TRBD2. The V and J ends lost 7 bases and 8 bases, in that order; junction bases with no gene match: 9. The CDR3 spans 13 residues. Per germline, CDR1 SQVTM and CDR2 ANQGSEA. CDR3 sequence (DNA): TGCAGCGCCGCGGGGGGGCCACGCGATGAGCAGTTCTTC. Encoded protein: CSAAGGPRDEQFF.

As concerns this clone: The identical CDR3 is also encoded by other nucleotide sequences in the sample. CDR3 loop: CASSQNRGETQYF. The CDR3 DNA reads TGTGCCAGCAGCCAAAACAGGGGAGAGACCCAGTACTTC. The V and J genes are TRBV14 and TRBJ2-5; 7 positions match TRBD1. This CDR3 contains 13 residues. The J segment lost 4 bases and the V segment lost 2 bases, leaving 1 base of the junction unmatched. CDR1 is SGHDN and CDR2 is FVKESK in the germline V gene.

The DNA for the CDR3 is TGTGCCAGCTCTAGGGGACAGAACTACGAGCAGTACGTC. It yields the protein CASSRGQNYEQYV. V gene TRBV7-9 combines with J gene TRBJ2-7, with 7 bases lining up with TRBD1. Germline assignment: CDR1 SEHNR and CDR2 FQNEAQ (reference sequence). J was trimmed by 3 bases and V by 8 bases; bases with no gene match: 7. This CDR3 is built from 13 residues.